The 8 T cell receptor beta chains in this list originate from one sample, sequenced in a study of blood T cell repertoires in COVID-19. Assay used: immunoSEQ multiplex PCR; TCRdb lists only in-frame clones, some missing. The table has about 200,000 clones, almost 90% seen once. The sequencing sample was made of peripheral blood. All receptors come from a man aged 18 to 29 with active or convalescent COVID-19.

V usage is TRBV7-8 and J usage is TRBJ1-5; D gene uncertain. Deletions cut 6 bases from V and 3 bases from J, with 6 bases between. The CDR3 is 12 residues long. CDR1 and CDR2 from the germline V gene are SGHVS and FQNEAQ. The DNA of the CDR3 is TGTGCCAGCAGTAGAAACAATCAGCCCCAGCATTTT. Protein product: CASSRNNQPQHF.

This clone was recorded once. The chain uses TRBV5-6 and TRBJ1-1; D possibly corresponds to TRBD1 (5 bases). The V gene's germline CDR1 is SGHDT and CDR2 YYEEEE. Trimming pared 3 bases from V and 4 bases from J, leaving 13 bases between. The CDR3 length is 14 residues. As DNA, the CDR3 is TGTGCCAGCAGCTGGGGAAGGGGAGGCACTGAAGCTTTCTTT. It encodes CASSWGRGGTEAFF. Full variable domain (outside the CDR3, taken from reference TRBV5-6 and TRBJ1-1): DAGVTQSPTHLIKTRGQQVTLRCSPKSGHDTVSWYQQALGQGPQFIFQYYEEEERQRGNFPDRFSGHQFPNYSSELNVNALLLGDSALYLCASSWGRGGTEAFFGQGTRLTVV.

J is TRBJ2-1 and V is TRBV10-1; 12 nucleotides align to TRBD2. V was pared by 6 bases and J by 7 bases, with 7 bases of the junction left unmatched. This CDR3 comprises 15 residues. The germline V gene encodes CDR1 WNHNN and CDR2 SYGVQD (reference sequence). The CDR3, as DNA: TGCGCCAGCAGCCAGCCCGGACTAGCGGGGAATGAGCAGTTCTTC. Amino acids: CASSQPGLAGNEQFF.

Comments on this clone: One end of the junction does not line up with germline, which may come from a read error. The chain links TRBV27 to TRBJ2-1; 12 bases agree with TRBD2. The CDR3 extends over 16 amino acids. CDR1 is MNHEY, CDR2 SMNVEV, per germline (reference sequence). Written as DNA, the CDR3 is TGTGCCAGCAGTTTAGGCGGGCCCCTAGCGGGAGGGCCGTCAGTCTTC. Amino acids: CASSLGGPLAGGPSVF.

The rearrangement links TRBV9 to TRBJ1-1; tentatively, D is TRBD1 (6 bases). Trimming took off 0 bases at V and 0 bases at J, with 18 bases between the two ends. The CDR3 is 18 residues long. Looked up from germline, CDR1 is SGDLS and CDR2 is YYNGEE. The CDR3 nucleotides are TGTGCCAGCAGCGTAGGGGTCCCAGGGGAAATCGTGAACACTGAAGCTTTCTTT. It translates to CASSVGVPGEIVNTEAFF. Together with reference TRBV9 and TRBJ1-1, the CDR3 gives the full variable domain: DSGVTQTPKHLITATGQRVTLRCSPRSGDLSVYWYQQSLDQGLQFLIQYYNGEERAKGNILERFSAQQFPDLHSELNLSSLELGDSALYFCASSVGVPGEIVNTEAFFGQGTRLTVV.

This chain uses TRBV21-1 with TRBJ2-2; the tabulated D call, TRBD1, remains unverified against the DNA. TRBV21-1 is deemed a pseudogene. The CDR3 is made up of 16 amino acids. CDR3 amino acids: CASSGTGGSETGELFF. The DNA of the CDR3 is TGTGCCAGCAGCGGGACAGGGGGATCTGAGACCGGGGAGCTGTTTTTT.

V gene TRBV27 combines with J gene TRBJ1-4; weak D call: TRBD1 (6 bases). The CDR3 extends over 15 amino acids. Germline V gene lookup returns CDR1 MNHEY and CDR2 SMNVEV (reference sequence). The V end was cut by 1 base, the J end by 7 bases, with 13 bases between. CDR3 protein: CASSLFPGAGEKLFF. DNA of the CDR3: TGTGCCAGCAGTTTATTCCCAGGGGCGGGTGAAAAACTGTTTTTT. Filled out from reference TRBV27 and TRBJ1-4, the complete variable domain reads EAQVTQNPRYLITVTGKKLTVTCSQNMNHEYMSWYRQDPGLGLRQIYYSMNVEVTDKGDVPEGYKVSRKEKRNFPLILESPSPNQTSLYFCASSLFPGAGEKLFFGSGTQLSVL.

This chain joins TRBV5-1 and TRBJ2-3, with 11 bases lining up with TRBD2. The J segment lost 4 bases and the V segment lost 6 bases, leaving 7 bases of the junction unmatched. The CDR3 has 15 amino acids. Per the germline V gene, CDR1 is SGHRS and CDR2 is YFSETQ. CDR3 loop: CASTPSGRPSDTQYF. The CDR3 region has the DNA TGCGCCAGCACCCCTAGCGGGAGGCCATCAGATACGCAGTATTTT.